Listed below are T cell receptor beta chains from one sample, sequenced in a study of cytomegalovirus exposure and HLA in healthy donors. TCRdb's table, derived via immunoSEQ multiplex PCR, lists solely in-frame clones and lacks some. The sample contains over 50,000 clones, about 89% of which appear only once. What was sequenced was PBMCs. These receptors were obtained from a man aged 18 to 35 in good health and CMV-seronegative. Both conserved end residues are trimmed from each CDR3. A D gene is named only where the DNA matches it firmly.

V gene,J gene,D gene,CDR3 protein
TRBV15,TRBJ1-5,NA,ATSRDGGSNQPQH
TRBV7-3,TRBJ2-1,NA,ASSLLGDTVNNEQF
TRBV5-5,TRBJ1-5,NA,ASSLVPDTSNQPQH
TRBV5-1,TRBJ1-6,NA,ASSAAGSSYNSPLH
TRBV10-3,TRBJ2-7,TRBD1,AISGDSTYEQY
TRBV29-1,TRBJ2-1,TRBD2,SVDPPAGDYNEQF
TRBV27,TRBJ2-7,TRBD1,ASSFGTASYEQY
TRBV7-8,TRBJ1-1,TRBD1,ASSTGTGGLNTEAF
TRBV27,TRBJ2-6,NA,ATLSGANVLT
TRBV5-1,TRBJ2-7,TRBD1,ASSSDTGTGLYEQY
TRBV5-1,TRBJ1-6,TRBD1,ASSMGQRDSPLH
TRBV11-2,TRBJ1-1,NA,ASSSMNTEAF
TRBV28,TRBJ1-1,NA,ASGLSGGVREAF
TRBV5-1,TRBJ2-1,TRBD2,ASSPRTSGSSYNEQF
TRBV18,TRBJ2-3,NA,ASSPRQGTDTQY
TRBV30,TRBJ2-1,TRBD2,AWSSGGYSYNEQF
TRBV15,TRBJ2-7,NA,ATGTGQMSSYEQY
TRBV6-5,TRBJ1-2,NA,ASRTGTPGDGYT
TRBV14,TRBJ2-6,NA,ASRLAFRGANVLT
TRBV28,TRBJ1-5,TRBD1,ASSPGTGFQPQH
TRBV6-5,TRBJ2-2,TRBD1,ASSTRDRNTGELF
TRBV20-1,TRBJ2-5,NA,SARRGETQY
TRBV2,TRBJ2-5,TRBD2,ASSEEVLAGSQETQY
TRBV10-3,TRBJ1-1,TRBD1,AISWDRGGGNTEAF